Listed here are 10 T cell receptor beta chains from one sample, sequenced in a study of cytomegalovirus exposure and HLA in healthy donors. The primer mix had 60 Vbeta and 13 Jbeta primers. Method: immunoSEQ multiplex PCR; TCRdb's copy keeps in-frame clones and lacks some. Altogether approximately 150,000 clones are present, roughly 74% being singletons, with the ten largest covering around 3.4%. Sequencing was done on a sample of PBMCs. The receptors originated from a man aged 40-49 years in good health and CMV-seronegative.

The chain joins TRBV5-1 to TRBJ2-3; 8 bases match TRBD1. The V gene end was trimmed by 0 bases and the J gene end by 8 bases; junction bases not matched to a gene: 11. Germline values: CDR1 SGHRS, CDR2 YFSETQ. The CDR3 is 16 residues long. The CDR3 protein is CASSLGSTGALGTQYF. The CDR3, as DNA: TGCGCCAGCAGCTTGGGCTCGACAGGGGCGCTTGGTACGCAGTATTTT.

This chain links TRBV5-4 with TRBJ2-2; D possibly corresponds to TRBD1 (6 bases). Between the trimmed V and J ends, which lost 3 bases and 6 bases, there was a span of 15 bases. The germline V gene has CDR1 SGHNT and CDR2 YYREEE (reference sequence). The CDR3 has 15 residues. The CDR3 region has the DNA TGTGCCAGCAGCTCACCCGGGACACCGCCCGGGGAGCTGTTTTTT. Protein: CASSSPGTPPGELFF.

The chain carries TRBV7-6 and TRBJ2-3, with TRBD1 identical over 8 bases. Germline values: CDR1 SGHVS, CDR2 FNYEAQ. This CDR3 region has 18 residues. V was clipped by 2 bases and J by 2 bases; unmatched bases: 12. CDR3 loop: CASSLLLGTGGNTDTQYF. CDR3 nucleotides: TGTGCCAGCAGCTTATTATTAGGAACAGGGGGTAACACAGATACGCAGTATTTT.

The J gene is TRBJ2-5, the V gene TRBV9; no reliable D call. With 2 bases removed from V and 4 bases from J, the gap between germline ends came to 9 bases. CDR1 is SGDLS, CDR2 YYNGEE, per germline. This CDR3 has 13 amino acids. This CDR3 reads CASSVRPGETQYF. CDR3 sequence (DNA): TGTGCCAGCAGCGTCCGACCAGGAGAGACCCAGTACTTC.

The chain is built from TRBV20-1 and TRBJ1-1; D is perhaps TRBD1 (5 bases). CDR3 size: 10 residues. Germline CDR1 DFQATT, CDR2 SNEGSKA (reference sequence). With 3 bases removed from V and 9 bases from J, the gap between germline ends came to 8 bases. The CDR3: CSARDNQAFF. Here the CDR3 DNA reads TGCAGTGCTAGGGACAACCAAGCTTTCTTT.

The V and J genes are TRBV5-4 and TRBJ2-3, with 8 nucleotides matching TRBD2. Per the germline V gene, CDR1 is SGHNT and CDR2 is YYREEE (reference sequence). This CDR3 spans 15 amino acids. After removal of 5 bases from V and 2 bases from J, the junction contained 7 bases not matched to a gene. CDR3 protein: CASRPTSGDTDTQYF. Written as DNA, the CDR3 is TGTGCCAGCAGACCTACTAGCGGAGACACAGATACGCAGTATTTT.

The rearrangement links TRBV6-1 to TRBJ1-5, with a weak D call TRBD1 (6 bases). V lost 3 bases, J lost 7 bases, and 13 bases lay in between. CDR3 length: 14 residues. The germline gives CDR1 MNHNS, CDR2 SASEGT. The chain's CDR3 is CASSEDSPRQPQHF. The CDR3 DNA follows: TGTGCCAGCAGTGAGGACAGCCCCAGGCAGCCCCAGCATTTT.

The rearrangement joins TRBV7-9 to TRBJ2-7; 8 bases agree with TRBD1. J was trimmed by 6 bases and V by 6 bases; bases with no gene match: 10. The CDR3 is 14 residues long. CDR1 and CDR2 from the germline V gene are SEHNR and FQNEAQ (reference sequence). CDR3 in amino acids: CASSPTGDFGEQYF. The DNA of the CDR3 is TGTGCCAGCAGTCCGACAGGGGACTTCGGCGAGCAGTACTTC.

This clone was observed many times. V gene TRBV4-1 combines with J gene TRBJ1-6, with D uncertain. The V end lost 1 base, the J end lost 7 bases, and 11 bases lay between the germline ends. This CDR3 has 15 amino acids. Germline values: CDR1 MGHRA, CDR2 YSYEKL. As DNA, the CDR3 is TGCGCCAGCAGCCAAGTAGGAGGGAGGAATTCACCCCTCCACTTT. It is translated as CASSQVGGRNSPLHF.

The chain is built from TRBV18 and TRBJ1-1; D gene ambiguous. Germline CDR1 KGHSH, CDR2 LQKENI. The CDR3 sequence is 15 residues long. The V gene lost 0 bases and the J gene lost 1 base, with 9 bases spanning the gap. The CDR3 reads CASSPPSGKNTEAFF. CDR3 coding DNA: TGTGCCAGCTCACCACCGAGCGGGAAGAACACTGAAGCTTTCTTT.